These 20 T cell receptor beta chains were sequenced from one sample in a study of blood T cell repertoires in COVID-19. The method was immunoSEQ multiplex PCR; TCRdb's version includes in-frame clones alone and lacks a portion of them. The sample yields 200,000 or so clones, around 87% seen once. Sequencing used PBMCs or T cells enriched from blood (not recorded which). The receptors were gathered from a woman between 18 and 30 years old in a cohort exposed to, infected with or recovered from COVID-19 (not recorded which).

The chain couples TRBV7-2 to TRBJ2-7; 10 nucleotides agree with TRBD2. This CDR3 comprises 17 residues. V lost 4 bases and J lost 4; bases outside the gene matches: 13. Germline CDR1 is SGHTA and CDR2 is FQGNSA. The CDR3 nucleotides read TGTGCCAGCAGCTCGCCCCGGCGAGCGGGGGGGCGATACGAGCAGTACTTC. Its protein product is CASSSPRRAGGRYEQYF.

The genes are TRBV7-9 and TRBJ1-2; D unresolved. Germline V gene lookup returns CDR1 SEHNR and CDR2 FQNEAQ (reference sequence). V shed 4 bases and J shed 9 bases, with 15 bases lying between them. The CDR3 is 13 amino acids. The CDR3 DNA follows: TGTGCCAGCAGCTCGAGAGGCTTGAGTAGCTACACCTTC. Translated: CASSSRGLSSYTF. Based on the CDR3 plus reference TRBV7-9 and TRBJ1-2, the full variable domain is DTGVSQNPRHKITKRGQNVTFRCDPISEHNRLYWYRQTLGQGPEFLTYFQNEAQLEKSRLLSDRFSAERPKGSFSTLEIQRTEQGDSAMYLCASSSRGLSSYTFGSGTRLTVV.

The chain employs TRBV6-5 and TRBJ1-2; 7 bases are shared with TRBD1. Germline trimming cut 3 bases from V and 6 bases from J; bases unmatched to any gene: 7. The CDR3 runs to 14 residues. Germline CDR1 MNHEY, CDR2 SVGAGI. The CDR3 DNA follows: TGTGCCAGCAGTTATGGGTTCGACAGGGATGGCTACACCTTC. This codes for CASSYGFDRDGYTF.

This chain connects TRBV7-3 to TRBJ2-3, with D perhaps matching TRBD1 (6 bases). Germline CDR1 reads SGHTA; CDR2 reads FQGTGA. The V end lost 5 bases, the J end lost 4 bases, and 16 bases lay between the germline ends. This CDR3 spans 15 amino acids. CDR3 protein: CASSPTGDASDTQYF. For the CDR3, the DNA is TGTGCCAGCAGCCCGACAGGAGACGCTTCAGATACGCAGTATTTT.

The rearrangement links TRBV11-3 to TRBJ2-7; 10 bases are shared with TRBD2. This CDR3 is 17 amino acids long. The trim removed 1 base at V and 3 bases at J, leaving 9 bases unmatched. Germline CDR1 reads SGHNT; CDR2 reads YENEEA. CDR3 DNA: TGTGCCAGCAGCTTAGGGTCTAGCGGGAGCGGTTTCTACGAGCAGTACTTC. The encoded protein is CASSLGSSGSGFYEQYF.

Here the CDR3 reads CASSLGLAGVYEQFF. The CDR3 DNA follows: TGTGCCAGCAGCTTAGGACTAGCGGGAGTCTATGAGCAGTTCTTC. J is TRBJ2-1 and V is TRBV7-3; 13 nucleotides line up with TRBD2. Germline CDR1 reads SGHTA; CDR2 reads FQGTGA. The J segment lost 8 bases and the V segment lost 2 bases, leaving 3 bases of the junction unmatched. The CDR3 runs to 15 residues.

The chain has TRBV13 and TRBJ1-1, with D possibly TRBD1 on 5 matching bases. Germline V CDR1 and CDR2: PRHDT, FYEKMQ (reference sequence). CDR3 size: 13 residues. Trimming stripped 3 bases from V and 2 bases from J, with 7 bases between. CDR3 DNA sequence: TGTGCCAGCAGCTTCAGGGAAAACACTGAAGCTTTCTTT. The encoded protein is CASSFRENTEAFF.

In DNA, the CDR3 is TGTGCCAGCAGCGACCTCCAGGGAAGGAATGAGCAGTTCTTC. Translating it yields CASSDLQGRNEQFF. The chain joins TRBV7-9 to TRBJ2-1; TRBD1 might be the D (5 bases). CDR3 length equals 14 residues. Trimming removed 5 bases from V and 7 bases from J, with 15 bases in between. CDR1 SEHNR and CDR2 FQNEAQ come from the germline V gene (reference sequence).

The J gene is TRBJ1-2, the V gene TRBV29-1; no firm D call. This CDR3 spans 15 amino acids. Germline-derived CDR1 and CDR2 are SQVTM and ANQGSEA. Trimming took 0 bases from V and 5 from J, leaving 16 bases between them. The CDR3 region has the DNA TGCAGCGTTGAAGAGCTTAGGCAGGCCGAATATGGCTACACCTTC. Residues: CSVEELRQAEYGYTF.

This chain links TRBV5-4 with TRBJ2-3; D might be TRBD1 (5 bases). The CDR3 runs 14 residues. The V gene lost 4 bases and the J gene lost 7 bases, with 16 bases spanning the gap. Germline CDR1 and CDR2: SGHNT and YYREEE (reference sequence). The CDR3 DNA sequence: TGTGCCAGCAGCCTAGACAGAGCCGACCATACGCAGTATTTT. Protein product: CASSLDRADHTQYF. Looking up the rest from reference TRBV5-4 and TRBJ2-3 gives the full variable domain: ETGVTQSPTHLIKTRGQQVTLRCSSQSGHNTVSWYQQALGQGPQFIFQYYREEENGRGNFPPRFSGLQFPNYSSELNVNALELDDSALYLCASSLDRADHTQYFGPGTRLTVL.

The chain joins TRBV2 to TRBJ1-4; TRBD1 matches 7 bases. The V segment lost 6 bases and the J segment 0 bases; nucleotides outside the gene matches: 10. The germline CDR1 and CDR2 sequences are SNHLY and FYNNEI. The CDR3 covers 17 residues. The CDR3 nucleotides are TGTGCCAGCAGCGCCAACAGGGGTAGGGCAACTAATGAAAAACTGTTTTTT. Translated: CASSANRGRATNEKLFF.

The rearrangement uses TRBV28 and TRBJ1-2; tentative D call: TRBD1 (6 bases). CDR3 length equals 12 residues. From germline, CDR1 is MDHEN and CDR2 SYDVKM. Trimming pared 6 bases from V and 5 bases from J, leaving 10 bases between. The CDR3 region has the DNA TGTGCCAGCAGCCGGGACACATATGGCTACACCTTC. As protein: CASSRDTYGYTF.

The chain links TRBV6-5 to TRBJ1-2; TRBD1 aligns across 7 bases. Germline CDR1 and CDR2: MNHEY and SVGAGI. The V segment lost 2 bases and the J segment 2 bases; nucleotides outside the gene matches: 8. The CDR3 extends over 16 amino acids. The CDR3, as DNA: TGTGCCAGCAGTTACACCCAGGACAGGAGAAACTATGGCTACACCTTC. This translates into CASSYTQDRRNYGYTF.

The CDR3 sequence is CASSLGASAFQETQYF. The CDR3 nucleotides read TGTGCCAGCAGTCTCGGGGCTAGCGCCTTCCAAGAGACCCAGTACTTC. The chain carries TRBV27 and TRBJ2-5; TRBD2 might be the D (6 bases). The germline V and J ends were trimmed by 5 bases and 1 base, with 17 bases remaining between them. CDR3 length equals 16 residues. In germline, CDR1 is MNHEY, CDR2 SMNVEV (reference sequence).

V is TRBV19 and J is TRBJ2-3; TRBD2 matches 10 bases. The CDR3 has 15 residues. V was clipped by 4 bases and J by 1 base; unmatched bases: 2. The V gene's germline CDR1 is LNHDA and CDR2 SQIVND (reference sequence). The CDR3, as DNA: TGTGCCAGTAGTACCGGACTAGCGGGCACAGATACGCAGTATTTT. This gives the protein CASSTGLAGTDTQYF.

The chain combines TRBV23-1 with TRBJ2-7; 15 bases fit TRBD2. TRBV23-1 is treated as an ORF (open reading frame) with a function not yet certain. The V gene end was trimmed by 0 bases and the J gene end by 7 bases; junction bases not matched to a gene: 4. The CDR3 extends over 16 amino acids. The CDR3 DNA is TGCGCCAGCAGTCAATCCAGGACTAGCGGGAGGGAGGAGCAGTACTTC. Translated, it gives CASSQSRTSGREEQYF.

This chain connects TRBV29-1 to TRBJ2-7; no firm D call. The germline CDR1 and CDR2 sequences are SQVTM and ANQGSEA. The CDR3 is 13 residues long. Trimming removed 4 bases at V and 0 bases at J, with 10 bases between. CDR3 bases: TGCAGCGTTGTGGCCCTTAACTCCTACGAGCAGTACTTC. The encoded protein is CSVVALNSYEQYF.

The J gene is TRBJ2-7, the V gene TRBV5-6, with TRBD1 as a possible D gene (5 bases). V lost 3 bases and J lost 6, with 10 bases in between. Germline V gives CDR1 SGHDT, CDR2 YYEEEE. This CDR3 contains 12 residues. CDR3 sequence (DNA): TGTGCCAGCAGCTGGGGCGACGGCGAGCAGTACTTC. Residues: CASSWGDGEQYF.

V usage is TRBV11-2 and J usage is TRBJ1-5; D is ambiguous. CDR3 length equals 13 residues. Germline-derived CDR1 and CDR2 are SGHAT and FQNNGV. Trimming removed 5 bases at V and 6 bases at J, with 11 bases between. The DNA of the CDR3 is TGTGCCAGCAGCCCGCGAGGAAGTCAGCCCCAGCATTTT. It translates to CASSPRGSQPQHF.

The chain's CDR3 is CASSRWGGSGFNTGELFF. CDR3 sequence (DNA): TGCGCCAGCAGCCGATGGGGGGGGTCCGGGTTTAACACCGGGGAGCTGTTTTTT. The genes are TRBV4-1 and TRBJ2-2; 7 bases agree with TRBD2. Germline values: CDR1 MGHRA, CDR2 YSYEKL. CDR3 length equals 18 residues. With 4 bases clipped from V and 2 bases from J, the junction kept 13 bases outside the gene matches.